This entry features one TCR beta chain sequence. Its matching antigen is unknown. Sequenced by immunoSEQ multiplex PCR; TCRdb stores in-frame clones only, minus some. The data show tens of thousands of clones, with 75% to 90% seen just once and about an eighth held by the top ten. This record belongs to a study of OX40 agonist ivuxolimab in advanced cancers. At the level of the study: Earlier anti-PD-1, anti-PD-L1 or anti-CTLA-4 therapy was permitted; over 35% had received some. Partial responses were achieved by three patients: one hepatocellular carcinoma, two cutaneous melanoma. Study-wide results and caveats: Within 6 weeks, CD4+ and CD8+ blood T cells expanded clonally at 0.1 to 3.0 mg/kg.

The CDR3 loop spans 13 amino acids. Germline V gene sequence: CDR1 MGHRA, CDR2 YSYEKL. The J segment lost 6 bases and the V segment lost 1 base, leaving 1 base of the junction unmatched. The TCR comes from an adult with an advanced solid tumor such as melanoma, head and neck, liver or kidney cancer. The chain employs TRBV4-1 and TRBJ2-7; 9 nucleotides agree with TRBD2. The source material was CD4+ or CD8+ T cells sorted from blood, sampled in a trial of the OX40 agonist ivuxolimab. The CDR3 DNA reads as TGCGCCAGCAGCCAAGCTAGCGGGGTCGAGCAGTACTTC. It yields the protein CASSQASGVEQYF.